The text below deals with one T cell receptor (beta chain). Germline CDR1 and CDR2: SGHDT and YYEEEE. This CDR3 has 14 residues. With 4 bases removed from V and 14 bases from J, the gap between germline ends came to 19 bases. This sample stems from a study of T cell changes during pregnancy in multiple sclerosis. Produced via immunoSEQ multiplex PCR; TCRdb's table is partial and in-frame only. This table has approximately 52,000 clones, almost 95% appearing once. This sequence joins TRBV5-6 and TRBJ1-6, with a possible D match to TRBD1 (5 bases). The source material was CD4+ T cells from peripheral blood mononuclear cells, sampled in the third trimester of pregnancy. This TCR was sampled from a female donor with multiple sclerosis, enrolled in a pregnancy study. CDR3 loop: CASSRYRSTSALHF. As DNA, the CDR3 is TGTGCCAGCAGCCGTTACAGGAGTACTTCGGCCCTCCACTTT.